The sequence of this T cell receptor beta chain was determined in a study of CD8+ T cells in alopecia areata. The treatment: oral pan-JAK inhibitor, 5-10 mg twice daily. As concerns this clone: Antigen specificity is unknown.

Study results and limitations: There were many expanded lesional clones persisting in scalp and blood during tofacitinib.

This CDR3 spans 12 amino acids. Germline CDR1 reads SNHLY; CDR2 reads FYNNEI. V shed 5 bases and J shed 3 bases, with 7 bases lying between them. Extracted RNA was reverse transcribed, and the resulting cDNA served as sequencing template. Method: immunoSEQ multiplex PCR; TCRdb's copy keeps in-frame clones and lacks some. The sample contains about 190,000 clones, 45% to 75% of which appear only once. The sequencing here drew on CD4+ T cells sorted from blood, taken at week 4, from a patient treated with tofacitinib. The chain combines TRBV2 with TRBJ2-5, with no clear D. The sequence was obtained from a human donor with alopecia areata. The DNA of the CDR3 is TGTGCCAGCAGTTTGCGGAAAGAGACCCAGTACTTC. This gives the protein CASSLRKETQYF.